These 2 T cell receptor beta chains were all obtained from the same sample, sequenced in a study of Ad26.COV2.S vaccination and SARS-CoV-2 variants. Treatment: about 20 received Ad26.COV2.S at low or high dose, single or two shots; several received placebo; per-sample allocation not given. Samples came from day 63 after the first vaccine or placebo injection. Clones were sequenced by immunoSEQ multiplex PCR, and TCRdb holds only the in-frame ones, with some missing. This sample yields fewer than 400,000 clones, of which approximately 87% are seen a single time; 5% to 6.5% belongs to the top ten. Sequenced material: peripheral blood, taken in a trial of Ad26.COV2.S vaccine versus placebo. The receptors here all came from a person aged 18 to 59 who received the Ad26.COV2.S COVID-19 vaccine or a placebo.

The rearrangement uses TRBV15 and TRBJ2-7; no clear D gene. This CDR3 region has 13 residues. Germline assignment: CDR1 LNHNV and CDR2 YYDKDF (reference sequence). Deletions cut 1 base from V and 4 bases from J, with 8 bases between. CDR3 sequence reads: CATSRGDGYEQYV. CDR3 in DNA: TGTGCCACCAGCAGAGGCGATGGGTACGAGCAGTACGTC.

The V gene is TRBV11-2, the J gene TRBJ1-2, with TRBD1 as a possible D gene (5 bases). The CDR3 contains 14 residues. V was clipped by 3 bases and J by 8 bases, with 16 bases between them. Germline-derived CDR1 and CDR2 are SGHAT and FQNNGV. CDR3 nucleotides: TGTGCCAGCAGCTTCAAAACCCAGGGAATCGGCTACACCTTC. Translated: CASSFKTQGIGYTF. Combining the CDR3 with reference TRBV11-2 and TRBJ1-2 gives the whole variable domain EAGVAQSPRYKIIEKRQSVAFWCNPISGHATLYWYQQILGQGPKLLIQFQNNGVVDDSQLPKDRFSAERLKGVDSTLKIQPAKLEDSAVYLCASSFKTQGIGYTFGSGTRLTVV.